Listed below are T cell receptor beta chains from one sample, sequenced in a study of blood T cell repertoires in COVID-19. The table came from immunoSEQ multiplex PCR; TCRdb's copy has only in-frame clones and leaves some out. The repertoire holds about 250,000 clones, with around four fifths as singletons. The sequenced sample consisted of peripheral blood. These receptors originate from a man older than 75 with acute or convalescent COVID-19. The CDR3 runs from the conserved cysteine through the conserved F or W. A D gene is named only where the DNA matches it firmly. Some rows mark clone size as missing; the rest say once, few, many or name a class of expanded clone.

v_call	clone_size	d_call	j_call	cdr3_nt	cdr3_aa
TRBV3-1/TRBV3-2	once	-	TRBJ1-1	TGTGCCAGCAGCCAAGTGGGGGCGGGGAACACTGAAGCTTTCTTT	CASSQVGAGNTEAFF
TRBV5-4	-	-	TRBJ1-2	TGTGCCAGCAGCTTGGCCGGAATGACAGCGAGCTACACCTTC	CASSLAGMTASYTF
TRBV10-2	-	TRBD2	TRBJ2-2	TGCGCCACCAGAGAAGCGGGGACGAACACCGGGGAGCTGTTTTTT	CATREAGTNTGELFF
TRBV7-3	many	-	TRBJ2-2	TGTGCCAGCAGCTTATCGGGAGATGCCGGGGAGCTGTTTTTT	CASSLSGDAGELFF
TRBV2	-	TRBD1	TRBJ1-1	TGTGCCAGCAGGCGACAGGGCGTGAACACTGAAGCTTTCTTT	CASRRQGVNTEAFF
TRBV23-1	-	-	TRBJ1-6	TGCGCCAGCAGTCACCGGCAGGGGAGTTCACCCCTCCACTTT	CASSHRQGSSPLHF
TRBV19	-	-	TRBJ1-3	TGTGCCAGTAGGTCCGGGGGTGGTGGAAACACCATATATTTT	CASRSGGGGNTIYF
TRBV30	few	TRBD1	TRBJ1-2	TGTGCCTGGAGTTCCGGACAGGGGGAGCATGGCTACACCTTC	CAWSSGQGEHGYTF
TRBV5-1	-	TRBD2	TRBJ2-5	TGCGCCAGCAGCCTACGTCTGACTAGCGGCGAATGGGTAGAGACCCAGTACTTC	CASSLRLTSGEWVETQYF
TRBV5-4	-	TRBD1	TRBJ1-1	TGTGCCAGCAGCCCCGCAGGGGGCACTGAAGCTTTCTTT	CASSPAGGTEAFF
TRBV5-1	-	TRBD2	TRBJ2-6	TGCGCCAGCAGCGACGGACTAGCGGGAGCTGGGGCCAACGTCCTGACTTTC	CASSDGLAGAGANVLTF
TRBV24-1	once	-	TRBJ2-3	TGTGCCACCAGTGATCCGCGAGCGGACGGCGGTGGGGCAGATACGCAGTATTTT	CATSDPRADGGGADTQYF
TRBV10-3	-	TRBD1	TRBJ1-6	TGTGCCATCAGTGAGGGAGGGGGCGCGGGATCACCCCTCCACTTT	CAISEGGGAGSPLHF
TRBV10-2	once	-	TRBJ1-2	TGCGCCAGCAGTGACTACGGGGGAGTGGACTATGGCTACACCTTC	CASSDYGGVDYGYTF
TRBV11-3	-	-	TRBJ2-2	TGTGCCAGCAGCTTAAGGACTGCAAGCGGGGAGCTGTTTTTT	CASSLRTASGELFF
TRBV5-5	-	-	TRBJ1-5	TGTGCCAGCAGCCAAGACAGTCTAAATCAGCCCCAGCATTTT	CASSQDSLNQPQHF
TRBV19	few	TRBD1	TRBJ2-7	TGTGCCAGTAGTATGGGGACAGGGGTATACGAGCAGTACTTC	CASSMGTGVYEQYF
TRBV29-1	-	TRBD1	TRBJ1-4	TGCAGCGTGCGGACAGGGGGTGAAAAACTGTTTTTT	CSVRTGGEKLFF
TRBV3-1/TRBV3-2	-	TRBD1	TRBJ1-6	TGTGCCAGCAGCCAAATGACAGGGGCGGATTCACCCCTCCACTTT	CASSQMTGADSPLHF
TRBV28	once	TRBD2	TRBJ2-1	TGTGCCAGCAGTCCAGGGACTAGCGGGAGGAGGTACAATGAGCAGTTCTTC	CASSPGTSGRRYNEQFF
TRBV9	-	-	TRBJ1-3	TGTGCCAGCAGCGTAGCTTGGTTAGACTCTGGAAACACCATATATTTT	CASSVAWLDSGNTIYF
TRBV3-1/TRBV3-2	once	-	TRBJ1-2	TGTGCCAGCAGCCAAACAGAAACCTATGGCTACACCTTC	CASSQTETYGYTF
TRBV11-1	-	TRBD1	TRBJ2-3	TGTGCCAGCAGCTTAGTCAGGGGGCTTGGCACAGATACGCAGTATTTT	CASSLVRGLGTDTQYF
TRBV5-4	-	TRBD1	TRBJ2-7	TGTGCCAGCAGCTTGGACAGGGGGGCCTACGAGCAGTACTTC	CASSLDRGAYEQYF
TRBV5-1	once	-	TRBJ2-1	TGCGCCAGCAGCTTGGGTCGGAGGCCCTATGAGCAGTTCTTC	CASSLGRRPYEQFF
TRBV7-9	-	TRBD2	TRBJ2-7	TGTGCCAGCAGCTTAGCGCTAGCGGGAGCCGAGCAGTACTTC	CASSLALAGAEQYF
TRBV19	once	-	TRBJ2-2	TGTGCCAGTAGTATCCCGTCTGGCCGAGGGGGGGAGCTGTTTTTT	CASSIPSGRGGELFF
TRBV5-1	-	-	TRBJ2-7	TGCGCCAGCAGCGCCGACAGACTTTACGAGCAGTACTTC	CASSADRLYEQYF
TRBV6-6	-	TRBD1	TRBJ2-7	TGTGCCAGCACTGACCGGACAGGGTTTTTCTTTTACGAGCAGTACTTC	CASTDRTGFFFYEQYF
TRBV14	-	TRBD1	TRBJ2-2	TGTGCCAGCAGCCCACAAGACAGGGACGCCGGGGAGCTGTTTTTT	CASSPQDRDAGELFF
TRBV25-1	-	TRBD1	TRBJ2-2	TGTGCCAGCAGTGAACCACGGACAGGGGGAACCGGGGAGCTGTTTTTT	CASSEPRTGGTGELFF
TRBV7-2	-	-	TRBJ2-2	TGTGCCAGCAGCTTTTTTGGAGGCGACACCGGGGAGCTGTTTTTT	CASSFFGGDTGELFF
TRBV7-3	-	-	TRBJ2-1	TGTGCCAGCAGCTTACTGTCAGGGTACAATGAGCAGTTCTTC	CASSLLSGYNEQFF
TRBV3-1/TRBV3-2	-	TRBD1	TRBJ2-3	TGTGCCAGCAGCCAAAGGGGGCGACGCACAGATACGCAGTATTTT	CASSQRGRRTDTQYF
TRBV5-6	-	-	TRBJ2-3	TGTGCCAGCAGCTTACACTCCGGGGGGCGGATCACAGATACGCAGTATTTT	CASSLHSGGRITDTQYF
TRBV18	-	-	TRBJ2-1	TGTGCCAGCTCACCGGAGGACGGACGATCCTACAATGAGCAGTTCTTC	CASSPEDGRSYNEQFF
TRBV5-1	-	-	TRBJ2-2	TGCGCCAGCAGCTTGGCCACAGGGTCCACCGGGGAGCTGTTTTTT	CASSLATGSTGELFF
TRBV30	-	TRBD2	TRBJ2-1	TGTGCCTGGAGTGTACAGAGAGGACTAGCGGGGGTTAGCTCCTACAATGAGCAGTTCTTC	CAWSVQRGLAGVSSYNEQFF
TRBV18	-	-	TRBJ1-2	TGTGCCAGCTCACCAAGGCGGATGAATGGCTACACCTTC	CASSPRRMNGYTF
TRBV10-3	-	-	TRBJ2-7	TGTGCCATCAGTGGGGTCGGGAGCTCCTACGAGCAGTACTTC	CAISGVGSSYEQYF
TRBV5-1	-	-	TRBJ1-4	TGCGCCAGCAGCGTGCAGGGGATTTCCAATGAAAAACTGTTTTTT	CASSVQGISNEKLFF
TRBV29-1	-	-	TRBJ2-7	TGCAGCCCGAGGGTAGGCGAGCAGTACTTC	CSPRVGEQYF
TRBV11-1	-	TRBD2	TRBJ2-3	TGTGCCAGCAGCTTAATAGCGGGATTTGACACAGATACGCAGTATTTT	CASSLIAGFDTDTQYF
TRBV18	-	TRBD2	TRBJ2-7	TGTGCCAGCTCACTATACAAAGCGGGACCCTACGAGCAGTACTTC	CASSLYKAGPYEQYF
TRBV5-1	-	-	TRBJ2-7	TGCGCCAGCAGCCCAGACAGGCAGAAGGTCTACGAGCAGTACTTC	CASSPDRQKVYEQYF
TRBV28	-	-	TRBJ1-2	TGTGCCAGCACCGAGGGGGGGACGGCTAGCGGGACCTATGGCTACACCTTC	CASTEGGTASGTYGYTF
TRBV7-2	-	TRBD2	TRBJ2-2	TGTGCCAGCAGCTTAGCTAGTAGCGGGAGGTACGGGGAGCTGTTTTTT	CASSLASSGRYGELFF
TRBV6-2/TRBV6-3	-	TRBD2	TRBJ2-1	TGTGCCAGCAGTCACGGACTAGCGGGAGGGCGGTACAATGAGCAGTTCTTC	CASSHGLAGGRYNEQFF